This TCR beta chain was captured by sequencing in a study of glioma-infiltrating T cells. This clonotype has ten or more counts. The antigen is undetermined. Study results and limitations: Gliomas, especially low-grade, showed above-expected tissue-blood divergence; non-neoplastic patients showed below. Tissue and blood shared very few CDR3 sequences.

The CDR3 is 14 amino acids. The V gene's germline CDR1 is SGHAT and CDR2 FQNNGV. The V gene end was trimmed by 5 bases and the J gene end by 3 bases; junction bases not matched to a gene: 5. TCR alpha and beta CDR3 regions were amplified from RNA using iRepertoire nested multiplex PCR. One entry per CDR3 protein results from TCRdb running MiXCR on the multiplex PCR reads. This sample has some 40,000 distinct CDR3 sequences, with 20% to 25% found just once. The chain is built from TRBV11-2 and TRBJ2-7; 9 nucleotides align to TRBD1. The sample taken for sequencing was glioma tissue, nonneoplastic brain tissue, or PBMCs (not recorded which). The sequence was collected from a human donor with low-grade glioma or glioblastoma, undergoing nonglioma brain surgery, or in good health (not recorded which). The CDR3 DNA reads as TGTGCCAGCAGCCCCGGGGACAGGGTCTACGAGCAGTACGTC. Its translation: CASSPGDRVYEQYV.